A selection of T cell receptor beta chains follows, all from one sample in a study of T cell responses to AZD1222 COVID-19 vaccine. Data came from immunoSEQ multiplex PCR; TCRdb stores just in-frame clones and leaves some out. The data contain some 280,000 clones, 90% to 95% of them singletons. This specimen was peripheral blood, taken 28 days after the second AZD1222 dose. The receptors derive from an adult who received the AZD1222 COVID-19 vaccine. CDR3s include the opening cysteine and the closing phenylalanine or tryptophan. D genes are given only for firm matches. Some rows have no size entry. The others give once, few or many, or a class for an expanded clone.

J: TRBJ1-5
D: NA
size: NA
V: TRBV28
length: 11
CDR3: CASSLLGAQHF
DNA: TGTGCCAGCAGTCTCCTGGGGGCCCAGCATTTT

J: TRBJ2-2
D: NA
size: NA
V: TRBV2
length: 15
CDR3: CASTEGGSGAGELFF
DNA: TGTGCCAGCACCGAGGGTGGGAGTGGGGCCGGGGAGCTGTTTTTT

J: TRBJ1-5
D: NA
size: NA
V: TRBV19
length: 15
CDR3: CASSIVGGSNQPQHF
DNA: TGTGCCAGTAGTATCGTGGGGGGGAGCAATCAGCCCCAGCATTTT

J: TRBJ2-7
D: TRBD2
size: NA
V: TRBV10-3
length: 15
CDR3: CAISESLAGAYEQYF
DNA: TGTGCCATCAGTGAGTCGCTAGCGGGAGCCTACGAGCAGTACTTC

J: TRBJ1-1
D: NA
size: NA
V: TRBV30
length: 13
CDR3: CAWSVRMGAEAFF
DNA: TGTGCCTGGAGTGTACGGATGGGAGCTGAAGCTTTCTTT

J: TRBJ1-1
D: NA
size: NA
V: TRBV12-3/TRBV12-4
length: 12
CDR3: CASQRGNTEAFF
DNA: TGTGCCAGCCAACGGGGGAACACTGAAGCTTTCTTT

J: TRBJ2-3
D: TRBD2
size: NA
V: TRBV5-1
length: 16
CDR3: CASSLGTSGSGDTQYF
DNA: TGCGCCAGCAGCTTGGGGACTAGCGGGAGTGGGGATACGCAGTATTTT

J: TRBJ1-1
D: NA
size: NA
V: TRBV12-3/TRBV12-4
length: 12
CDR3: CASRTMITEAFF
DNA: TGTGCCAGCAGGACAATGATCACTGAAGCTTTCTTT

J: TRBJ1-3
D: TRBD1
size: NA
V: TRBV29-1
length: 14
CDR3: CSVAKQGIGNTIYF
DNA: TGCAGCGTGGCCAAACAGGGGATTGGAAACACCATATATTTT

J: TRBJ2-2
D: NA
size: NA
V: TRBV9
length: 14
CDR3: CASSVAPQPGELFF
DNA: TGTGCCAGCAGCGTAGCTCCCCAGCCCGGGGAGCTGTTTTTT

J: TRBJ1-1
D: NA
size: NA
V: TRBV5-4
length: 13
CDR3: CASSLPENTEAFF
DNA: TGTGCCAGCAGCCTCCCAGAGAACACTGAAGCTTTCTTT

J: TRBJ2-3
D: NA
size: NA
V: TRBV2
length: 13
CDR3: CASKQASTDTQYF
DNA: TGTGCCAGCAAACAGGCTAGCACAGATACGCAGTATTTT

J: TRBJ1-5
D: NA
size: NA
V: TRBV7-2
length: 18
CDR3: CASSLATASIKPGQPQHF
DNA: TGTGCCAGCAGCTTAGCCACAGCATCTATAAAGCCGGGGCAGCCCCAGCATTTT

J: TRBJ2-7
D: TRBD1
size: NA
V: TRBV27
length: 17
CDR3: CASSFGAPRQGAYEQYF
DNA: TGTGCCAGCAGTTTTGGGGCCCCGAGACAGGGCGCCTACGAGCAGTACTTC

J: TRBJ1-4
D: NA
size: NA
V: TRBV7-9
length: 15
CDR3: CASSRGGALNEKLFF
DNA: TGTGCCAGCAGCCGCGGGGGGGCGCTTAATGAAAAACTGTTTTTT

J: TRBJ2-7
D: TRBD1
size: few
V: TRBV15
length: 14
CDR3: CATSRSGQGWEQYF
DNA: TGTGCCACCAGCAGATCCGGACAGGGCTGGGAGCAGTACTTC

J: TRBJ2-7
D: NA
size: NA
V: TRBV11-2
length: 11
CDR3: CASSSSYEQYF
DNA: TGTGCCAGCAGCTCTAGCTACGAGCAGTACTTC

J: TRBJ1-6
D: NA
size: NA
V: TRBV29-1
length: 13
CDR3: CSVSRGADSPLHF
DNA: TGCAGCGTCAGCAGGGGAGCGGATTCACCCCTCCACTTT

J: TRBJ1-5
D: NA
size: NA
V: TRBV2
length: 14
CDR3: CASSRHLSNQPQHF
DNA: TGTGCCAGCAGTAGACACCTGAGCAATCAGCCCCAGCATTTT

J: TRBJ2-1
D: NA
size: NA
V: TRBV11-3
length: 14
CDR3: CASSPNGLLNEQFF
DNA: TGTGCCAGCAGTCCAAATGGACTGCTCAATGAGCAGTTCTTC